The 10 T cell receptor beta chains below come from one sample, sequenced in a study of blood T cell repertoires in COVID-19. Repertoires were generated with immunoSEQ multiplex PCR, while TCRdb's copy carries only in-frame clones and drops some. The table has around 260,000 clones, less than 90% seen once. The sample taken for sequencing was peripheral blood. The source is a man between 60 and 70 years old who had recovered from COVID-19.

This clone was found a few times. This chain joins TRBV6-1 and TRBJ2-1; 10 bases line up with TRBD2. This CDR3 contains 15 residues. CDR1 and CDR2 (germline): MNHNS, SASEGT. V lost 2 bases and J lost 4; bases outside the gene matches: 2. The CDR3 nucleotides read TGTGCCAGCAGTGAATCTAGCGGGGGATACAATGAGCAGTTCTTC. This codes for CASSESSGGYNEQFF.

The V call is TRBV5-6, the J call TRBJ1-2, with 8 bases aligning to TRBD1. Germline assignment: CDR1 SGHDT and CDR2 YYEEEE. The V and J ends lost 0 bases and 5 bases, in that order; junction bases with no gene match: 3. The CDR3 runs 14 residues. The CDR3 loop is CASSLGTGRYGYTF. CDR3 DNA: TGTGCCAGCAGCTTGGGGACAGGGAGATATGGCTACACCTTC.

As to this clone: Other nucleotide sequences in the sample specify the same CDR3. The rearrangement links TRBV19 to TRBJ2-7; no clear D. Germline assignment: CDR1 LNHDA and CDR2 SQIVND (reference sequence). This CDR3 comprises 14 residues. Trimming removed 1 base from V and 3 bases from J, with 10 bases in between. The CDR3 DNA reads TGTGCCAGTAGTATAGGTGCTGGCCGCTACGAGCAGTACTTC. This gives the protein CASSIGAGRYEQYF.

V gene TRBV27 combines with J gene TRBJ2-7; maybe TRBD2 (6 bases). This CDR3 is built from 17 residues. Between the trimmed V and J ends, which lost 5 bases and 0 bases, there was a span of 20 bases. Germline V gives CDR1 MNHEY, CDR2 SMNVEV (reference sequence). The DNA of the CDR3 is TGTGCCAGCAGTGCCGTGGGACTTTCGGGGAGCTCCTACGAGCAGTACTTC. Protein product: CASSAVGLSGSSYEQYF.

The chain employs TRBV7-3 and TRBJ1-1, with a tentative D call TRBD1 (6 bases). This CDR3 comprises 14 residues. Trimming stripped 5 bases from V and 4 bases from J, with 14 bases between. In germline, CDR1 is SGHTA, CDR2 FQGTGA. This CDR3 is CASSATGRATEAFF. DNA of the CDR3: TGTGCCAGCAGCGCAACAGGGAGGGCCACTGAAGCTTTCTTT.

The chain employs TRBV28 and TRBJ2-1; tentative D call: TRBD2 (6 bases). CDR3 length equals 16 residues. Per the germline V gene, CDR1 is MDHEN and CDR2 is SYDVKM. V lost 6 bases, J lost 8 bases, and 23 bases lay in between. CDR3 protein: CASRPWRLGVDDEQFF. CDR3 nucleotides: TGTGCCAGCAGGCCATGGAGACTAGGGGTGGACGATGAGCAGTTCTTC.

This rearrangement joins TRBV6-5 to TRBJ1-2, with D possibly matching TRBD1 (6 bases). This CDR3 has 13 amino acids. Trimming removed 6 bases at V and 7 bases at J, with 15 bases between. The germline CDR1 and CDR2 sequences are MNHEY and SVGAGI. CDR3 DNA sequence: TGTGCCAGCAGCCAACAGGGAATCGGTGGCTACACCTTC. Encoded protein: CASSQQGIGGYTF.

This clone was detected a few times. The rearrangement joins TRBV5-1 to TRBJ2-2; D may be TRBD2 (5 bases). The CDR3 covers 17 residues. Trimming pared 0 bases from V and 1 base from J, leaving 13 bases between. Germline V gene sequence: CDR1 SGHRS, CDR2 YFSETQ. The CDR3 nucleotides are TGCGCCAGCAGCTTGGAGCCCCAGAGGGTGAACACCGGGGAGCTGTTTTTT. Protein product: CASSLEPQRVNTGELFF. The full variable domain, rest sourced from reference TRBV5-1 and TRBJ2-2, is KAGVTQTPRYLIKTRGQQVTLSCSPISGHRSVSWYQQTPGQGLQFLFEYFSETQRNKGNFPGRFSGRQFSNSRSEMNVSTLELGDSALYLCASSLEPQRVNTGELFFGEGSRLTVL.

This rearrangement joins TRBV24-1 to TRBJ1-2, with TRBD1 identical over 9 bases. The CDR3 is 15 amino acids. Losses at the gene ends were 0 bases for V and 9 bases for J; bases not matched to a gene: 7. CDR1 and CDR2 (germline): KGHDR, SFDVKD. CDR3 loop: CATSDLETGGFCYTF. The CDR3 bases are TGTGCCACCAGTGATTTGGAGACAGGGGGGTTTTGCTACACCTTC.

The chain recombines TRBV19 with TRBJ1-5; D possibly corresponds to TRBD1 (6 bases). Germline CDR1 reads LNHDA; CDR2 reads SQIVND (reference sequence). The CDR3 sequence is 17 residues long. Trimming left V 6 bases short and J 4 bases short, with 22 bases between. CDR3 sequence reads: CASSPMARTEKNQPQHF. CDR3 in DNA: TGTGCCAGTAGCCCTATGGCCAGGACAGAGAAAAATCAGCCCCAGCATTTT.